These T cell receptor beta chains were read from a single sample in a study of blood T cell repertoires in COVID-19. Profiled with immunoSEQ multiplex PCR; TCRdb holds only in-frame clones, not every one. This table holds approximately 110,000 clones, about three quarters found once. Sample: peripheral blood. The receptor source for this set is a human donor with acute or convalescent COVID-19. The donor label of this sample is uncertain. CDR3s include the opening cysteine and the closing phenylalanine or tryptophan. The order of the fields is clone size, J gene, D gene, V gene, CDR3 protein, CDR3 DNA. D genes are given only for firm matches. The size field is filled for only some rows; it gives once, few, many or a size class.

- TRBJ2-7 TRBD2 TRBV5-6 CASRTSGGAEEQYF TGTGCCAGCAGAACTAGCGGGGGGGCCGAGGAGCAGTACTTC
few TRBJ1-4 - TRBV6-5 CASSTYGEKLFF TGTGCCAGCAGTACCTACGGGGAAAAACTGTTTTTT
- TRBJ2-4 TRBD1 TRBV19 CASTKKGNWGQGPLAKNIQYF TGTGCCAGTACCAAAAAAGGCAATTGGGGACAGGGGCCTCTAGCCAAAAACATTCAGTACTTC
- TRBJ2-1 TRBD2 TRBV5-1 CASSLPGTSDYNEQFF TGCGCCAGCAGCTTGCCGGGGACTAGCGACTACAATGAGCAGTTCTTC
- TRBJ1-4 TRBD1 TRBV5-4 CASSKGQGTTNEKLFF TGTGCCAGCAGCAAGGGACAGGGGACAACTAATGAAAAACTGTTTTTT
- TRBJ1-1 - TRBV29-1 CSVDLQGTEAFF TGCAGCGTTGACCTGCAGGGCACTGAAGCTTTCTTT
- TRBJ2-3 TRBD1 TRBV6-6 CASRTTGGMTDTQYF TGTGCCAGCAGAACAACAGGGGGGATGACAGATACGCAGTATTTT
- TRBJ2-5 TRBD1 TRBV5-1 CASSPNRGPWGETQYF TGCGCCAGCAGCCCCAACAGGGGGCCCTGGGGCGAGACCCAGTACTTC
- TRBJ1-6 - TRBV7-8 CASSYSGTSRSPLHF TGTGCCAGCAGTTACTCCGGGACATCGAGATCACCCCTCCACTTT
- TRBJ2-1 - TRBV10-2 CASSDGGVEQFF TGCGCCAGCAGTGACGGAGGTGTTGAGCAGTTCTTC
- TRBJ2-3 TRBD1 TRBV19 CASSIGGTGTNTQYF TGTGCCAGTAGTATAGGTGGGACAGGAACCAATACGCAGTATTTT
few TRBJ1-2 TRBD1 TRBV19 CASSIVGTGETYF TGTGCCAGTAGTATTGTGGGGACAGGGGAGACTTACTTC
- TRBJ1-6 - TRBV27 CASRRSSNSPLHF TGTGCCAGCCGGAGGTCGAGTAATTCACCCCTCCACTTT
- TRBJ2-5 TRBD1 TRBV27 CASSLGTGVLINLETQYF TGTGCCAGCAGTTTAGGGACAGGGGTATTAATAAACTTGGAGACCCAGTACTTC
- TRBJ2-3 TRBD2 TRBV27 CASSYLSRGIADTQYF TGTGCCAGCAGTTACCTCTCGCGGGGGATCGCAGATACGCAGTATTTT
many TRBJ2-4 - TRBV6-5 CASSWRFGRQNIQYF TGTGCCAGCAGTTGGCGTTTTGGGCGCCAAAACATTCAGTACTTC
- TRBJ2-7 - TRBV7-2 CASSPRTGRDEQYF TGTGCCAGCAGCCCCCGGACAGGGAGGGACGAGCAGTACTTC
- TRBJ1-1 - TRBV28 CASSLGAHRLEAFF TGTGCCAGCAGCCTGGGGGCCCATCGCCTAGAAGCTTTCTTT
- TRBJ1-6 TRBD1 TRBV9 CASSGTGDIRSPLHF TGTGCCAGCAGCGGGACAGGGGATATTCGGTCACCCCTCCACTTT
- TRBJ1-2 TRBD1 TRBV6-5 CASRAGDRVAYGYTF TGTGCCAGCAGGGCCGGGGACAGGGTCGCCTATGGCTACACCTTC
- TRBJ2-5 - TRBV5-1 CASSLARSLSETQYF TGCGCCAGCAGCTTGGCACGGTCGCTCTCGGAGACCCAGTACTTC
- TRBJ2-2 - TRBV5-6 CASSWDLNTGELFF TGTGCCAGCAGCTGGGACTTAAACACCGGGGAGCTGTTTTTT
few TRBJ2-5 - TRBV20-1 CSALRGETQYF TGCAGTGCTTTAAGAGGAGAGACCCAGTACTTC
few TRBJ2-2 - TRBV6-5 CASRLKQGNTGELFF TGTGCCAGCAGGCTAAAACAGGGTAACACCGGGGAGCTGTTTTTT
- TRBJ2-2 TRBD1 TRBV4-1 CASSQGSSGTGNTGELFF TGCGCCAGCAGCCAAGGGAGTTCCGGGACAGGGAACACCGGGGAGCTGTTTTTT
- TRBJ1-6 - TRBV7-2 CASSSPVRDTNSPLHF TGTGCCAGCAGCTCGCCCGTCCGGGACACTAATTCACCCCTCCACTTT
- TRBJ1-1 - TRBV5-1 CASSLVGGDTEAFF TGCGCCAGCAGCTTGGTTGGGGGGGACACTGAAGCTTTCTTT
- TRBJ2-3 - TRBV6-1 CASSEEGARYTDTQYF TGTGCCAGCAGTGAAGAGGGAGCTCGATACACAGATACGCAGTATTTT
once TRBJ2-4 TRBD1 TRBV5-6 CASSLFGTDNIQYF TGTGCCAGCAGCTTGTTCGGGACAGATAACATTCAGTACTTC
- TRBJ2-3 TRBD2 TRBV5-1 CASRTKRGGGDTQYF TGCGCCAGCAGGACCAAGCGGGGGGGCGGGGATACGCAGTATTTT
once TRBJ2-5 - TRBV14 CASRRQPKETQYF TGTGCCAGCAGGCGGCAGCCAAAAGAGACCCAGTACTTC
few TRBJ2-3 - TRBV9 CASSRGGSLTDTQYF TGTGCCAGCAGTAGGGGCGGCTCCCTCACAGATACGCAGTATTTT
- TRBJ2-7 TRBD2 TRBV7-9 CASSSGTSGPDEQYF TGTGCCAGCAGCTCCGGGACTAGCGGTCCCGACGAGCAGTACTTC
- TRBJ1-1 - TRBV19 CASGTRAEAFF TGTGCCAGTGGGACTAGGGCTGAAGCTTTCTTT
once TRBJ2-1 - TRBV6-5 CASSRAPNLNNEQFF TGTGCCAGCAGCCGAGCCCCCAATTTGAACAATGAGCAGTTCTTC
- TRBJ2-1 - TRBV7-2 CASSLASRVNEQFF TGTGCCAGCAGCTTAGCCAGCCGGGTCAATGAGCAGTTCTTC
once TRBJ1-2 - TRBV6-5 CASRRTELYGYTF TGTGCCAGCAGACGGACAGAGTTATATGGCTACACCTTC
- TRBJ1-4 TRBD1 TRBV7-2 CASSHNRGTEKLFF TGTGCCAGCAGCCACAACAGGGGGACTGAAAAACTGTTTTTT
- TRBJ2-7 TRBD2 TRBV4-1 CASSQFPGGLYEQYF TGCGCCAGCAGCCAATTTCCGGGGGGGCTCTACGAGCAGTACTTC
few TRBJ2-1 - TRBV19 CASSIRTGLSYNEQFF TGTGCCAGTAGTATCCGGACGGGACTGTCCTACAATGAGCAGTTCTTC
once TRBJ1-1 - TRBV7-2 CASSLTSTGNTEAFF TGTGCCAGCAGCTTAACTTCGACAGGGAACACTGAAGCTTTCTTT
once TRBJ2-1 TRBD1 TRBV24-1 CATSDPGTGGSNEQFF TGTGCCACCAGTGACCCCGGGACAGGGGGCTCCAATGAGCAGTTCTTC
- TRBJ2-6 - TRBV7-9 CASSTDKYGGGASGANVLTF TGTGCCAGCAGCACCGACAAGTATGGTGGGGGGGCCTCTGGGGCCAACGTCCTGACTTTC
- TRBJ1-5 - TRBV19 CASSIRRGAGQPQHF TGTGCCAGTAGTATTCGGAGGGGCGCGGGTCAGCCCCAGCATTTT
- TRBJ2-1 TRBD2 TRBV19 CASSSSGGVNEQFF TGTGCCAGTAGTAGTAGCGGGGGGGTCAATGAGCAGTTCTTC
- TRBJ1-2 - TRBV10-3 CAISLEGHGYTF TGTGCCATCAGTCTTGAGGGTCATGGCTACACCTTC
- TRBJ2-5 - TRBV7-7 CASSLGLGLVETQYF TGTGCCAGCAGCCTTGGACTCGGTTTGGTGGAGACCCAGTACTTC
many TRBJ2-2 - TRBV12-5 CASGSRTENTGELFF TGTGCTAGTGGTTCCCGGACAGAGAACACCGGGGAGCTGTTTTTT
- TRBJ2-7 TRBD1 TRBV4-1 CASSQPPGTGGFGQYF TGCGCCAGCAGCCAACCACCCGGGACAGGGGGATTTGGGCAGTACTTC
- TRBJ1-6 - TRBV4-1 CASSQSPLESPLHF TGCGCCAGCAGCCAATCCCCTCTGGAGTCACCCCTCCACTTT
- TRBJ2-2 - TRBV5-1 CASSLAGGELFGELFF TGCGCCAGCAGCTTGGCGGGGGGCGAGTTGTTCGGGGAGCTGTTTTTT
- TRBJ2-3 - TRBV5-8 CASGRDTSTDTQYF TGTGCCAGCGGACGGGACACTTCCACAGATACGCAGTATTTT
- TRBJ1-3 TRBD1 TRBV7-8 CASSLVQGANTIYF TGTGCCAGCAGCTTAGTCCAGGGGGCAAACACCATATATTTT